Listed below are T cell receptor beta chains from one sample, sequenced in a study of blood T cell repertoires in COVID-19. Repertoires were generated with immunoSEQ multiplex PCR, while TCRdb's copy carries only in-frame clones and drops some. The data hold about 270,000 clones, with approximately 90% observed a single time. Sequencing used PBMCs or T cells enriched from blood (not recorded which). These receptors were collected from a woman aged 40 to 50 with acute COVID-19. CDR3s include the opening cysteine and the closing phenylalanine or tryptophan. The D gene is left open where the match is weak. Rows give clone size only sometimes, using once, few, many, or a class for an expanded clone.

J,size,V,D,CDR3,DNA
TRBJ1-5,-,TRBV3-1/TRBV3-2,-,CASSRRQNSNQPQHF,TGTGCCAGCAGCCGCCGACAGAATAGCAATCAGCCCCAGCATTTT
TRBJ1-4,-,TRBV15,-,CATQTTAATNEKLFF,TGTGCCACCCAAACAACAGCCGCAACTAATGAAAAACTGTTTTTT
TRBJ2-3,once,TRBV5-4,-,CASSFRGLRGDTQYF,TGTGCCAGCAGCTTCAGGGGCCTCCGGGGAGATACGCAGTATTTT
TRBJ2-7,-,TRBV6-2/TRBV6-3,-,CASSYEGYSSYEQYF,TGTGCCAGCAGTTACGAGGGCTATAGCTCCTACGAGCAGTACTTC
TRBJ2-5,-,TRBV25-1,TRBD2,CASRGGSKEVGETQYF,TGTGCCAGCAGAGGCGGGAGTAAAGAGGTGGGAGAGACCCAGTACTTC
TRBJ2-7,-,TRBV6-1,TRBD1,CASSRGQGYEQYF,TGTGCCAGCAGCCGAGGACAGGGCTACGAGCAGTACTTC
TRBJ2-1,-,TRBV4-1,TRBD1,CASSAGTGFYNEQFF,TGCGCCAGCAGCGCTGGGACAGGATTCTACAATGAGCAGTTCTTC
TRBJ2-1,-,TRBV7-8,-,CASSPRNEQFF,TGTGCCAGCAGCCCTAGGAATGAGCAGTTCTTC
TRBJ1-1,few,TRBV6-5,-,CASRITGGTEAFF,TGTGCCAGCAGAATTACTGGTGGCACTGAAGCTTTCTTT
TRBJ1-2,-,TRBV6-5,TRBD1,CASRQQGALGYTF,TGTGCCAGCAGACAACAGGGGGCTTTGGGCTACACCTTC
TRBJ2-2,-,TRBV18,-,CASSPLAAPDGELFF,TGTGCCAGCTCACCATTAGCGGCGCCGGACGGGGAGCTGTTTTTT
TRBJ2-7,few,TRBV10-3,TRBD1,CAISDQGQGARYEQYF,TGTGCCATCAGTGACCAGGGACAGGGGGCACGGTACGAGCAGTACTTC
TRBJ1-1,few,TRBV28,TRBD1,CASSFQGEYTEAFF,TGTGCCAGCAGTTTCCAGGGGGAGTACACTGAAGCTTTCTTT
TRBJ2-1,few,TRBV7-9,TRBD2,CASTGTSGRAFDEQFF,TGTGCCAGCACCGGGACTAGCGGGAGGGCTTTTGATGAGCAGTTCTTC
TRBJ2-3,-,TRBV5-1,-,CASSLGQQSDTQYF,TGCGCCAGCAGTCTCGGACAGCAGTCAGATACGCAGTATTTT
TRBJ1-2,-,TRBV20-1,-,CSACGGGAVGYTF,TGCAGTGCTTGTGGGGGGGGAGCCGTGGGGTACACCTTC
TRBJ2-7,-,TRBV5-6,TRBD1,CASSPGQGESYEQYF,TGTGCCAGCAGCCCGGGACAGGGGGAATCCTACGAGCAGTACTTC
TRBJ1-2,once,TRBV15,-,CATSRDIQAGGYTF,TGTGCCACCAGCAGAGATATTCAGGCGGGCGGCTACACCTTC
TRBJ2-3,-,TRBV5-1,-,CASSLGDSSDTQYF,TGCGCCAGCAGCTTGGGAGACAGCTCAGATACGCAGTATTTT
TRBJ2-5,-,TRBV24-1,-,CATSGNTGWVTQETQYF,TGTGCCACCAGTGGCAATACAGGGTGGGTCACCCAAGAGACCCAGTACTTC
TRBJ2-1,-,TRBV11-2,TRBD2,CASSLDPGLAGEKTYNEQFF,TGTGCCAGCAGCTTAGACCCCGGGCTAGCGGGGGAGAAGACATACAATGAGCAGTTCTTC